The subject of this entry is one TCR beta chain. Antigen specificity is unknown. The data derive from a study of cytomegalovirus exposure and HLA in healthy donors. Whole-study findings and limits: Diagnosis of cytomegalovirus status made by the classifier reportedly showed high specificity and sensitivity.

Trimming removed 4 bases from V and 4 bases from J; junction bases left unmatched: 2. This CDR3 region has 15 residues. Germline V gives CDR1 SGHRS, CDR2 YFSETQ. Both 60 Vbeta primers and 13 Jbeta primers went into the PCR. Only in-frame clones appear in the TCRdb table, and some are missing; sequencing was by immunoSEQ multiplex PCR. In the table there are around 120,000 clones, about 80% of which are singletons. Sequencing was done on a sample of PBMCs. This chain connects TRBV5-1 to TRBJ2-1; 13 positions match TRBD2. The source is a man aged 30 to 39 in good health and CMV-seropositive. CDR3 DNA sequence: TGCGCCAGCAGCCGGACTAGCGGGGGATACAATGAGCAGTTCTTC. Protein sequence: CASSRTSGGYNEQFF.